The 10 T cell receptor beta chains below come from one sample, sequenced in a study of blood T cells in healthy people across ages (dated by TCRdb to 2015 to 2017). The library was generated by 5' RACE. Sequencing instrument: Illumina HiSeq 2500. A second PCR of roughly 7 to 12 cycles was performed with a sample-barcoded 5' primer and a J-beta primer mix. Using fastp at Q25 and MiXCR, TCRdb reprocessed the public reads and kept productive beta chains. CDR3 protein duplicates are merged, each entry listing the most common genes and DNA. Counted in this sample were just under 900,000 distinct CDR3 sequences; roughly 26% of them appeared once. Clones ranked in the top ten supply approximately 15% of the sample. Material for sequencing was blood. The receptor source for this set is a woman older than 75 in good health.

J is TRBJ2-4 and V is TRBV5-1, with 8 bases matching TRBD2. The J call is in doubt because the DNA end fits TRBJ2-5 better. Germline V gene sequence: CDR1 SGHRS, CDR2 YFSETQ. The CDR3 loop spans 20 amino acids. The DNA for the CDR3 is TGCGCCAGCAGCTCCGCTCCGCTAGCGGGCCCATCGTCGGTGCAAGAGACCCAGTACTTC. Protein sequence: CASSSAPLAGPSSVQETQYF.

Notes on this clonotype: A much larger clone differs by one base, so this may be a read error. The genes are TRBV15 and TRBJ2-7, with 11 bases identical to TRBD1. CDR3 length: 15 amino acids. Losses at the gene ends were 5 bases for V and 7 bases for J; bases not matched to a gene: 10. The germline V gene encodes CDR1 LNHNV and CDR2 YYDKDF (reference sequence). CDR3 bases: TGTGCCACCAGCCCCGGGACAGGGGGTTACAATGAGCAGTACTTC. This encodes CATSPGTGGYNEQYF.

The chain recombines TRBV7-2 with TRBJ1-5; tentative D call: TRBD1 (5 bases). Looked up from germline, CDR1 is SGHTA and CDR2 is FQGNSA. V shed 2 bases and J shed 2 bases, with 13 bases lying between them. This CDR3 has 16 residues. This CDR3 reads CASSLSFRVRNQPQHF. The CDR3 DNA follows: TGTGCCAGCAGCTTAAGTTTCAGGGTGCGCAATCAGCCCCAGCATTTT.

This chain connects TRBV7-9 to TRBJ2-5, with D unresolved. Germline V gene sequence: CDR1 SEHNR, CDR2 FQNEAQ (reference sequence). V lost 0 bases to trimming and J lost 1 base, with 9 bases between them. The CDR3 length is 15 residues. CDR3 residues: CASSLAGRFQETQYF. The CDR3 nucleotides are TGTGCCAGCAGCTTAGCTGGGCGGTTCCAAGAGACCCAGTACTTC.

This clonotype was counted many times. The chain links TRBV7-6 to TRBJ2-3; D uncertain. This CDR3 has 14 amino acids. V was trimmed by 0 bases and J by 2 bases, leaving 6 bases between them. Germline CDR1 is SGHVS and CDR2 is FNYEAQ. CDR3 residues: CASSLAPATDTQYF. The CDR3 DNA sequence: TGTGCCAGCAGCTTAGCCCCCGCCACAGATACGCAGTATTTT.

This clonotype was counted many times. The V and J genes are TRBV11-2 and TRBJ2-1; perhaps TRBD1 as D (6 bases). The germline gives CDR1 SGHAT, CDR2 FQNNGV. The V end was cut by 3 bases, the J end by 4 bases, with 19 bases between. This CDR3 has 17 amino acids. The CDR3 is CASSFLVARGIYNEQFF. The CDR3 nucleotides are TGTGCCAGCAGCTTCTTGGTGGCGAGGGGGATATACAATGAGCAGTTCTTC.

The table lists this clonotype with many counts. This rearrangement joins TRBV20-1 to TRBJ2-1; no clear D gene. The germline CDR1 and CDR2 sequences are DFQATT and SNEGSKA (reference sequence). This CDR3 has 13 amino acids. Trimming cost V 5 bases and J 6 bases, with 14 bases left between them. CDR3 region: CSARPNLANEQFF. CDR3 DNA: TGCAGTGCTCGCCCTAATCTCGCCAATGAGCAGTTCTTC.

There are many counts of this clonotype. V gene TRBV12-3 or TRBV12-4 combines with J gene TRBJ2-4; TRBD1 aligns across 8 bases. Trimming took 1 base from V and 7 from J; bases not matched to a gene: 6. The CDR3 consists of 15 residues. CDR3 bases: TGTGCCAGCAGTTTAGTCGGACAGGGACGCAACATTCAGTACTTC. Translation gives CASSLVGQGRNIQYF.

This clonotype has a count of ten or more. This rearrangement joins TRBV7-9 to TRBJ2-7, with TRBD2 identical over 7 bases. The CDR3 totals 12 residues. Looked up from germline, CDR1 is SEHNR and CDR2 is FQNEAQ (reference sequence). Trimming took 11 bases from V and 2 from J; bases not matched to a gene: 6. CDR3: CASQRGTYEQYF. The CDR3 nucleotides are TGTGCCTCCCAGCGGGGAACCTACGAGCAGTACTTC. Looking up the rest from reference TRBV7-9 and TRBJ2-7 gives the full variable domain: DTGVSQNPRHKITKRGQNVTFRCDPISEHNRLYWYRQTLGQGPEFLTYFQNEAQLEKSRLLSDRFSAERPKGSFSTLEIQRTEQGDSAMYLCASQRGTYEQYFGPGTRLTVT.

At least ten counts were recorded for this clonotype. This chain uses TRBV7-9 with TRBJ1-2; possibly TRBD1 for D (6 bases). V gave up 5 bases and J gave up 5 bases, with 15 bases separating them. The CDR3 spans 14 residues. Per germline, CDR1 SEHNR and CDR2 FQNEAQ (reference sequence). The CDR3 coding sequence is TGTGCCAGCAGCGCTTCCAGGGGAGGGTATGGCTACACCTTC. Translating gives CASSASRGGYGYTF.